This TCR beta chain was profiled in a study of T cells in Graves' hyperthyroidism and ophthalmopathy (dated by TCRdb to about 2019). Regarding the study in general: Peripheral blood samples were taken at initial diagnosis, before any treatment was given. A discovery cohort of about a hundred patients, approximately 44 with Graves' ophthalmopathy and under 60 with stable Graves' hyperthyroidism, was used to find distinguishing TCR V-J signatures. Prospective prediction of ophthalmopathy was tested in an independent validation cohort of fewer than 20 hyperthyroidism patients and 17 patients who later progressed to ophthalmopathy. The roughly 100 discovery patients were divided at random into training and test sets in a 7:3 ratio. In six Graves' hyperthyroidism patients, the study also compared T-cell repertoires from thyroid tissue with T-cell repertoires from blood. Following sampling, methimazole starting at 30 mg daily was given to hyperthyroidism patients, and high-dose intravenous methylprednisolone was given to ophthalmopathy patients. The paper reports TCR Vbeta CDR3 sequencing of over 130 peripheral blood samples: approximately 41 ophthalmopathy, under 80 hyperthyroidism and 17 progressor patients. General findings and caveats noted by the study authors: Sample size was not statistically predetermined, and investigators were not blinded to group allocation. Blood samples also contained most of the expanded thyroid clonotypes (frequency above 0.001), which suggests that blood repertoires may reflect thyroid immune responses. In validation, the model predicted progression to ophthalmopathy with roughly 66% sensitivity and approximately 74% specificity, a median of about 6 months before onset. Ophthalmopathy was separated from stable hyperthyroidism by a 13 V-J signature model, with 85% to 90% sensitivity and approximately 81% specificity obtained in cross-validation and 80%/75% obtained in testing.

Turning to this clonotype: The clone's antigen remains unknown. Base-call qualities are not available, and no considerably larger clone is one nucleotide away.

Taken from the germline V gene (reference sequence), the CDR1 and CDR2 loops are DFQATT and SNEGSKA. Trimming takes 0 bases off V and 1 base off J; junction bases not matched to a gene: 3. The CDR3 measures 15 amino acids from cysteine to phenylalanine. Only the CDR3 DNA is retained, 45 bases long and in frame from the first base. The TCR beta CDR3 regions were amplified from the RNA transcripts. The first round of RT-PCR for the TCR CDR3 was performed with the HTBI primer set and the Qiagen OneStep RT-PCR kit. A second multiplex PCR round built the libraries, followed by size selection and purification. The libraries were sequenced on an Illumina HiSeq2000 using paired-end 100 bp reads. As for how the authors treated the data: SOAPnuke was used to process the raw data, with reads discarded if the reads contained adapters or uncalled bases, had a mean Phred below 15, or lacked an exact constant-primer or identifier match. COPE v1.2.5 was used to merge the high-quality paired reads, and each unique nucleotide sequence was defined as a clonotype. MiTCR v1.1 was used to align clonotypes to the IMGT TRBV, TRBD and TRBJ reference segments. Analysis was restricted to V-J combinations with a frequency above 0.0001, which covered about 99% of repertoires. The TCS score was defined as the ratio of F50 (clonal expansion) to E x V (chaos), calculated using BLOSUM62-based TCRdist between CDR3 peptides within each V-J. Welch's t-statistics and random forest reduced around 520 V-J features to about 13, which were used in a naive Bayes classifier (R e1071). In TCRdb, the public reads were trimmed at Q25 with fastp and aligned with MiXCR, with productive beta chains retained. CDR3 protein sequences are deduplicated, and each keeps its most common genes and DNA. It is TCRdb's table, rather than the study itself, that gives the V and J calls and clone size. In this sample the table shows 300,000 to 450,000 distinct CDR3 sequences, 15% of which occur a single time. The ten largest clonotypes hold 30% to 35% of the sample.

Stable Graves' hyperthyroidism was defined as no progression to ophthalmopathy during 18 months of follow-up. Hyperthyroidism patients were aged 18 to 65 years and newly diagnosed, with disease duration of less than 2 months. The study excluded patients with uncontrolled infections, other autoimmune diseases, pregnancy or lactation. Diagnoses relied on clinical symptoms, serum thyroxine and TRAb, thyroid ultrasound and orbital computed tomography. PBMCs were isolated from approximately 10 ml of fresh peripheral blood by Ficoll-Paque density gradient centrifugation. Total RNA was extracted using Trizol reagent, and RNA quality was assessed on an Agilent 2100 Bioanalyzer.

This clonotype was obtained from a woman in her 30s with Graves' hyperthyroidism. The rearrangement joined TRBV20-1 to TRBJ2-7; the central 10 bases match TRBD2. The sequenced sample was blood. The CDR3 corresponds to CSAREASGRSYEQYF. The nucleotides are TGCAGTGCTAGAGAAGCTAGCGGGAGATCCTACGAGCAGTACTTC.